The 26 T cell receptor beta chains given below trace back to one sample, sequenced in a study of identical twins. TCRdb called the 5' RACE reads again in MiXCR, with one record for every CDR3 protein. The repertoire holds 240,000 or so distinct CDR3 sequences, roughly 12% seen once, with 3.5% to 5% in the top ten. The sample was also reused in another study, on yellow fever vaccine responses in identical twins.

Specimen: memory (CD45RO+) T cells sorted from blood. These receptors were collected from a woman between 18 and 29 years old in good health.

There are a few counts of this clonotype. This rearrangement joins TRBV11-2 to TRBJ1-1, with D perhaps TRBD1 (6 bases). This CDR3 spans 14 amino acids. The germline CDR1 and CDR2 sequences are SGHAT and FQNNGV. The ends were cut back, 1 base at V and 8 bases at J, with 14 bases in the middle. CDR3 in DNA: TGTGCCAGCAGCTTAGCTGGGGGGGGCTTCGAAGCTTTCTTT. Its protein is CASSLAGGGFEAFF.

V usage is TRBV12-3 or TRBV12-4 and J usage is TRBJ2-1; the match to TRBD2 covers 14 bases. The CDR3 has 17 amino acids. The ends lost 8 bases at V and 4 bases at J; junction bases unmatched: 10. This chain's CDR3 is CASLRLAGGQRYNEQFF. CDR3 coding DNA: TGTGCCAGCCTTAGACTAGCGGGGGGGCAAAGATACAATGAGCAGTTCTTC.

In its sample, this clonotype was seen a few times. J is TRBJ2-7 and V is TRBV14; unclear D gene. The CDR3 has 15 amino acids. Germline loops: CDR1 SGHDN, CDR2 FVKESK. Trimming stripped 0 bases from V and 2 bases from J, with 11 bases between. This chain's CDR3 is CASSQDLDRTYEQYF. The CDR3 DNA is TGTGCCAGCAGCCAAGATTTAGACCGAACCTACGAGCAGTACTTC.

The table lists this clonotype with a few counts. The chain carries TRBV3-1 and TRBJ2-2; TRBD2 might be the D (6 bases). The V end was cut by 4 bases, the J end by 6 bases, with 18 bases between. There are 16 residues in the CDR3. CDR1 is LGHDT, CDR2 YNNKEL, per germline (reference sequence). The CDR3 DNA is TGTGCCAGCAGCCCAAATGGGGTGTCGGGAGCCGGGGAGCTGTTTTTT. It is translated as CASSPNGVSGAGELFF.

This clonotype occurred many times. This sequence joins TRBV4-3 and TRBJ1-1; 8 bases are shared with TRBD1. CDR1 and CDR2 from the germline V gene are LGHNA and YSLEER. CDR3 size: 14 residues. Trimming removed 2 bases from V and 4 bases from J; junction bases left unmatched: 3. CDR3 nucleotide sequence: TGCGCCAGCAGCCAATCGACAGGGGCCACTGAAGCTTTCTTT. Amino acids: CASSQSTGATEAFF.

A few counts support this clonotype. V and J are TRBV7-8 and TRBJ2-1; 8 bases are shared with TRBD2. The CDR3 covers 18 residues. Germline CDR1 reads SGHVS; CDR2 reads FQNEAQ. Trimming removed 2 bases from V and 3 bases from J; junction bases left unmatched: 12. The CDR3 is CASSLRAGSGRFYNEQFF. The CDR3 DNA sequence: TGTGCCAGCAGCTTAAGGGCCGGCAGCGGGAGATTCTACAATGAGCAGTTCTTC.

The CDR3 protein is CASSLLAGGWNEQFF. The CDR3, as DNA: TGTGCCAGCAGTTTACTAGCGGGTGGATGGAATGAGCAGTTCTTC. The chain couples TRBV6-2 or TRBV6-3 to TRBJ2-1, with 9 bases that match TRBD2. There are 15 residues in the CDR3. Germline V gene data show CDR1 as MNHEY and CDR2 as SVGEGT. Trimming cost V 4 bases and J 7 bases; bases outside gene matches: 8.

This chain connects TRBV3-1 to TRBJ2-2; the D gene is possibly TRBD2 (5 bases). V lost 8 bases and J 5 bases, leaving 9 bases between the germline ends. This CDR3 spans 12 amino acids. Germline V gene data show CDR1 as LGHDT and CDR2 as YNNKEL (reference sequence). The CDR3 is CASRRGTGELFF. CDR3 in DNA: TGTGCCAGCCGTAGAGGGACCGGGGAGCTGTTTTTT.

The CDR3: CASRFDREQTQYF. The CDR3 region has the DNA TGTGCCAGCAGGTTCGACAGGGAACAGACCCAGTACTTC. This chain uses TRBV6-1 with TRBJ2-5; 7 bases are a match to TRBD1. With V trimmed by 6 bases and J by 6 bases, 7 bases remained unmatched. The CDR3 extends over 13 amino acids. Germline CDR1 reads MNHNS; CDR2 reads SASEGT.

The chain recombines TRBV2 with TRBJ2-5; TRBD2 matches at 14 bases. Germline-derived CDR1 and CDR2 are SNHLY and FYNNEI. The CDR3 consists of 17 residues. V trimming: 7 bases; J trimming: 2 bases; junction bases outside the gene matches: 9. The CDR3 reads CASIGPWTSGGQETQYF. Here the CDR3 DNA reads TGTGCCAGCATCGGACCCTGGACTAGCGGGGGGCAAGAGACCCAGTACTTC.

V usage is TRBV28 and J usage is TRBJ2-5, with 7 bases fitting TRBD1. This CDR3 region has 13 residues. Germline V lookup: CDR1 MDHEN, CDR2 SYDVKM. V was pared by 4 bases and J by 4 bases, with 3 bases of the junction left unmatched. CDR3 loop: CASSSTGLETQYF. The CDR3 DNA reads as TGTGCCAGCAGTTCGACAGGGTTAGAGACCCAGTACTTC.

This clonotype was counted only a few times. The chain carries TRBV10-3 and TRBJ1-2, with D perhaps TRBD1 (5 bases). Germline V gives CDR1 ENHRY, CDR2 SYGVKD. This CDR3 has 14 residues. V was trimmed by 1 base and J by 6 bases, leaving 12 bases between them. Here the CDR3 DNA reads TGTGCCATCAGTGAGTACTCGGGGGACGATGGCTACACCTTC. As protein: CAISEYSGDDGYTF.

The V call is TRBV4-3, the J call TRBJ1-1; no definite D call. Trimming stripped 0 bases from V and 9 bases from J, with 17 bases between. This CDR3 contains 15 residues. The germline V gene encodes CDR1 LGHNA and CDR2 YSLEER. The CDR3 loop is CASSQDVGVPEKAFF. The DNA of the CDR3 is TGCGCCAGCAGCCAAGACGTCGGGGTCCCAGAGAAAGCTTTCTTT.

In this sample, this clonotype turned up once. This rearrangement joins TRBV27 to TRBJ2-3; D ambiguous. Germline assignment: CDR1 MNHEY and CDR2 SMNVEV (reference sequence). Trimming cost V 8 bases and J 1 base, with 10 bases left between them. The CDR3 loop spans 13 amino acids. CDR3 sequence: CASFSFGTDTQYF. In DNA form, the CDR3 reads TGTGCCAGCTTTTCCTTTGGCACAGATACGCAGTATTTT.

J is TRBJ2-7 and V is TRBV6-1, with D unclear. The length of the CDR3 is 14 residues. Trimming took 0 bases from V and 2 from J, leaving 8 bases between them. Germline values: CDR1 MNHNS, CDR2 SASEGT. CDR3 sequence (DNA): TGTGCCAGCAGTGAAGCAGGGCCTCCCTACGAGCAGTACTTC. Translating it yields CASSEAGPPYEQYF.

The chain links TRBV20-1 to TRBJ2-1, with 12 bases fitting TRBD2. J was trimmed by 4 bases and V by 3 bases; bases with no gene match: 10. The germline gives CDR1 DFQATT, CDR2 SNEGSKA (reference sequence). CDR3 length equals 17 residues. Here the CDR3 DNA reads TGCAGTGCTAGTAGTCGACTAGCGGGAGAGAGGTACAATGAGCAGTTCTTC. Translated, it gives CSASSRLAGERYNEQFF.

The chain combines TRBV5-1 with TRBJ2-1; D possibly corresponds to TRBD1 (6 bases). This CDR3 region has 14 residues. V was shortened by 4 bases and J by 2 bases, with 10 bases between the two germline ends. The V gene's germline CDR1 is SGHRS and CDR2 YFSETQ. In nucleotides, the CDR3 is TGCGCCAGCAGCACCGGACAGCCCTACAATGAGCAGTTCTTC. Amino acids: CASSTGQPYNEQFF.

This clonotype was detected only a few times. The chain uses TRBV20-1 and TRBJ2-1, with TRBD2 matching over 15 bases. CDR1 is DFQATT, CDR2 SNEGSKA, per germline (reference sequence). The CDR3 runs to 13 residues. CDR3 in amino acids: CSGTSGRWGEQFF. CDR3 DNA sequence: TGCAGCGGGACTAGCGGGAGGTGGGGTGAGCAGTTCTTC.

The V and J genes are TRBV7-6 and TRBJ2-3; no clear D gene. The V gene lost 1 base and the J gene lost 4 bases, with 6 bases spanning the gap. CDR1 is SGHVS, CDR2 FNYEAQ, per germline. The CDR3 totals 13 residues. CDR3: CASSLDGPDTQYF. CDR3 sequence (DNA): TGTGCCAGCAGCTTAGACGGCCCAGATACGCAGTATTTT. The full variable domain, completed using reference TRBV7-6 and TRBJ2-3, is GAGVSQSPRYKVTKRGQDVALRCDPISGHVSLYWYRQALGQGPEFLTYFNYEAQQDKSGLPNDRFSAERPEGSISTLTIQRTEQRDSAMYRCASSLDGPDTQYFGPGTRLTVL.

This clonotype was observed a few times. This chain links TRBV14 with TRBJ2-4; a weak D match, TRBD2 (6 bases). V gave up 4 bases and J gave up 6 bases, with 16 bases separating them. Germline CDR1 is SGHDN and CDR2 is FVKESK. CDR3 size: 15 residues. CDR3 nucleotide sequence: TGTGCCAGCAGCCCCTCGGGACTGCTTGGAAACATTCAGTACTTC. This sequence encodes CASSPSGLLGNIQYF.

The V call is TRBV7-2, the J call TRBJ2-1; D tentatively reads TRBD1 or TRBD2 (6 bases each). The CDR3 consists of 15 residues. Germline V lookup: CDR1 SGHTA, CDR2 FQGNSA. V was cut by 7 bases and J by 4 bases, with 17 bases left in between. The CDR3 region has the DNA TGTGCCAGCACCAAGGGGGTAGCGGAGTACAATGAGCAGTTCTTC. It yields the protein CASTKGVAEYNEQFF. Full variable domain (remainder filled in from reference TRBV7-2 and TRBJ2-1): GAGVSQSPSNKVTEKGKDVELRCDPISGHTALYWYRQSLGQGLEFLIYFQGNSAPDKSGLPSDRFSAERTGGSVSTLTIQRTQQEDSAVYLCASTKGVAEYNEQFFGPGTRLTVL.

This clonotype came up a few times. V usage is TRBV5-5 and J usage is TRBJ1-2; D may be TRBD1 (6 bases). This CDR3 is built from 15 residues. Germline-derived CDR1 and CDR2 are SGHKS and YYEKEE (reference sequence). V dropped 1 base and J dropped 5 bases, with 15 bases sitting between them. CDR3 residues: CASSLQLSGVYGYTF. DNA of the CDR3: TGTGCCAGCAGCTTGCAGTTATCAGGGGTTTATGGCTACACCTTC. The entire variable domain, with the rest obtained from reference TRBV5-5 and TRBJ1-2, is as follows: DAGVTQSPTHLIKTRGQQVTLRCSPISGHKSVSWYQQVLGQGPQFIFQYYEKEERGRGNFPDRFSARQFPNYSSELNVNALLLGDSALYLCASSLQLSGVYGYTFGSGTRLTVV.

This clonotype was picked up many times. The genes are TRBV4-3 and TRBJ2-4; maybe TRBD1 (5 bases). Germline CDR1 is LGHNA and CDR2 is YSLEER. This CDR3 spans 15 amino acids. Trimming stripped 0 bases from V and 7 bases from J, with 13 bases between. CDR3 in DNA: TGCGCCAGCAGCCAAGATTACAAGGGGTGGAACATTCAGTACTTC. Its protein is CASSQDYKGWNIQYF.

The chain employs TRBV9 and TRBJ2-3, with 9 bases lining up with TRBD2. The V gene end was trimmed by 5 bases and the J gene end by 5 bases; junction bases not matched to a gene: 9. Germline CDR1 is SGDLS and CDR2 is YYNGEE. CDR3 length equals 15 residues. The CDR3 DNA reads TGTGCCAGCAGTCTTAGCGGGAGTCGAGAAGATACGCAGTATTTT. Translated: CASSLSGSREDTQYF.

This clonotype has at least ten counts. The chain uses TRBV15 and TRBJ2-7; D not certain. The CDR3 is made up of 15 amino acids. V was shortened by 0 bases and J by 2 bases, with 11 bases between the two germline ends. Germline CDR1 is LNHNV and CDR2 is YYDKDF (reference sequence). The CDR3 spells CATSRDPKAPYEQYF. The CDR3 region has the DNA TGTGCCACCAGCAGAGATCCCAAGGCGCCCTACGAGCAGTACTTC.

This clonotype was recorded a few times. The gene calls are TRBV10-3 and TRBJ2-3, with TRBD1 matching 8 bases. This CDR3 contains 16 residues. The V and J ends lost 3 bases and 4 bases, in that order; junction bases with no gene match: 9. Germline assignment: CDR1 ENHRY and CDR2 SYGVKD. The CDR3, as DNA: TGTGCCATCAGTGATGCAACAGGGGGAGGTGCAGATACGCAGTATTTT. Protein: CAISDATGGGADTQYF.